The rows below give T cell receptor beta chains drawn from one sample of a study of T cells in Graves' hyperthyroidism and ophthalmopathy. TCRdb redid the calling of the multiplex PCR reads with MiXCR, one entry per CDR3 protein. This sample yields 550,000 to 800,000 distinct CDR3 sequences, of which about 15% are seen a single time; under 9.5% belongs to the top ten. The sequencing input was blood. These receptors were obtained from a man younger than 30 with Graves' hyperthyroidism. Both conserved end residues are part of each CDR3. The order of the fields is V gene, CDR3 length, CDR3 protein.

>TRBV4-1|16
CASSQGLLGGTYEQYF
>TRBV5-4|17
CASSTRRAQLLQETQYF
>TRBV29-1|14
CSVEDQGTPYEQYF
>TRBV6-1|14
CASRELGLNYEQYF
>TRBV5-5|15
CASSLDSALGNTIYF
>TRBV6-2/TRBV6-3|14
CASSIGGRPGELFF
>TRBV19|14
CASSGLADYNEQFF
>TRBV4-1|14
CASSQADRGYEQYF
>TRBV5-5|13
CASRGDLTETQYF
>TRBV29-1|15
CSVDLWDVGNTEAFF
>TRBV4-1|15
CATSEGGANTGELFF
>TRBV4-1|16
CASSQEGTSGTKTQYF
>TRBV28|19
CASSPPSGGYTPSTDTQYF
>TRBV9|15
CASSGHESNTGELFF
>TRBV20-1|12
CSARDPREAQHF
>TRBV6-2/TRBV6-3|14
CASSLRLGEETQYF
>TRBV6-6|15
CASSYWQGSYNEQFF
>TRBV18|15
CASSPGIGGLTEAFF